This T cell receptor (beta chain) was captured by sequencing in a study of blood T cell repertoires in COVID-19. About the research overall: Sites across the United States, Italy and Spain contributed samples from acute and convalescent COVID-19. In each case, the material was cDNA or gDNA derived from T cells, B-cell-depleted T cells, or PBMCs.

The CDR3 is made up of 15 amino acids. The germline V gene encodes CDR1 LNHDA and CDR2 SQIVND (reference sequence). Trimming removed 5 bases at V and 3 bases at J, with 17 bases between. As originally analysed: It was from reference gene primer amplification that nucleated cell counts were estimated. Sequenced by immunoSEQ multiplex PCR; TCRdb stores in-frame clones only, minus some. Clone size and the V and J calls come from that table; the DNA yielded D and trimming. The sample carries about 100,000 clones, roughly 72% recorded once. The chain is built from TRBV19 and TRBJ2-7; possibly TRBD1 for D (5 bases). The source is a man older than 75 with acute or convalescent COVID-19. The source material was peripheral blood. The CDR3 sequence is CASSPTGSLSYEQYF. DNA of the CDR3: TGTGCCAGTAGTCCTACAGGTTCTCTTAGCTACGAGCAGTACTTC.